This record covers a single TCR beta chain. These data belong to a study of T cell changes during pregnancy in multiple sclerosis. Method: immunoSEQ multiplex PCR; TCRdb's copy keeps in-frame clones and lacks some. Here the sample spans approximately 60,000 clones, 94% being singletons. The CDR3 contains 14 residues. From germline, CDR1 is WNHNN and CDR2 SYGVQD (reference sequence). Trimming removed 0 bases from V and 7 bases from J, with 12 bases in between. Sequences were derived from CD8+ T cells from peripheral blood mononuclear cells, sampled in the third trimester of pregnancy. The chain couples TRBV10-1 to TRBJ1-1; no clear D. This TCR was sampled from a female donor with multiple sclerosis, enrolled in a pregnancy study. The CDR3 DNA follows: TGCGCCAGCAGTGAGTCCAACGCGGGGAGTGAAGCTTTCTTT. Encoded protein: CASSESNAGSEAFF.